This TCR beta chain came from a study of response to subunit inactivated influenza vaccine (dated by TCRdb to about 2018). About the investigation overall: Deep quantitative profiling of the T cell receptor repertoire was used in the study to follow responses to a trivalent subunit inactivated influenza vaccine. General findings and caveats noted by the study authors: It was suggested by the authors that each seasonal influenza vaccination may recruit only a limited number of new T cells.

This clonotype has just a few counts. The clone's antigen remains unknown. There are no base qualities to consult, and no much larger clone falls within one base. Libraries were prepared through RT-PCR. Reads for this sample came from an Illumina HiSeq 2500. The raw public reads went through TCRdb reprocessing: fastp at Q25, MiXCR clone calling, in-frame beta chains kept. Each entry is one CDR3 protein sequence, shown with its most common DNA and genes. This sample has 860,000 or so distinct CDR3 sequences in its table, and approximately 22% of those were observed once. Around 9.6% of the sample is held by the ten biggest clonotypes. The CDR3, cysteine through phenylalanine, is 13 amino acids long. The retained sequence is limited to the CDR3, 39 bases, with the frame set at the first base. CDR1 and CDR2 are read off the germline V gene (reference sequence) as DFQATT and SNEGSKA. Clipping removes 8 bases from V and 1 base from J, with 7 as the unmatched junction base count.

This clonotype was obtained from a middle-aged man who received an inactivated influenza vaccine. Donor details come from another sample of the same person, matched by shared clones. The V and J segments used are TRBV20-1 and TRBJ1-1; the central 7 bases match TRBD1. The input for sequencing was PBMCs from blood, taken 5 days after vaccination. The base sequence is TGCAGTACTCCCGACAGGGAGAACACTGAAGCTTTCTTT. Its translation reads: CSTPDRENTEAFF.